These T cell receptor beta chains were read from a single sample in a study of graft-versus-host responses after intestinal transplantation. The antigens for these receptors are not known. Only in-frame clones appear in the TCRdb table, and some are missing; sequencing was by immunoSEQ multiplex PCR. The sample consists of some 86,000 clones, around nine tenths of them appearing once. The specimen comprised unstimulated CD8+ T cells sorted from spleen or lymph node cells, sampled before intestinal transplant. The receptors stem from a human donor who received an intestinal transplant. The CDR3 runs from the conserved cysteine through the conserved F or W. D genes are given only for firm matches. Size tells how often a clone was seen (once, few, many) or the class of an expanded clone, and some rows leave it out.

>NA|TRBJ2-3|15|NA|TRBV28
CASSLWGGPTDTQYF
TGTGCCAGCAGTTTATGGGGGGGCCCCACAGATACGCAGTATTTT
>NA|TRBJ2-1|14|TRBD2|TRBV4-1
CASSQDWVERERFF
TGCGCCAGCAGCCAAGATTGGGTGGAGCGGGAGAGGTTCTTC
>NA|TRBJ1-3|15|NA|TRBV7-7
CASSPPGLSGNTIYF
TGTGCCAGCAGCCCCCCGGGGCTCTCTGGAAACACCATATATTTT
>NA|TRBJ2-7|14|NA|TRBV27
CASSLNPGQTEQYF
TGTGCCAGCAGTTTGAATCCAGGGCAAACCGAGCAGTACTTC
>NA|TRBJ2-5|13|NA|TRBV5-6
CASSLGGGGTDYF
TGTGCCAGCAGCTTGGGCGGAGGGGGGACCGATTACTTC
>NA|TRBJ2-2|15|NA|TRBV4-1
CASSQFTGNTGELFF
TGCGCCAGCAGCCAGTTTACAGGGAACACCGGGGAGCTGTTTTTT
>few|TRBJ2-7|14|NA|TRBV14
CASSHTGTSYEQYF
TGTGCCAGCAGCCATACCGGGACCTCCTACGAGCAGTACTTC
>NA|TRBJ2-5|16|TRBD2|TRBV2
CASSEAPSGRQETQYF
TGTGCCAGCAGTGAAGCTCCTAGCGGGAGACAAGAGACCCAGTACTTC
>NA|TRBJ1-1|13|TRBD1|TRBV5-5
CASSFPKQGGAFF
TGTGCCAGCAGCTTTCCTAAGCAGGGGGGAGCTTTCTTT
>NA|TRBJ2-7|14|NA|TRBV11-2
CASSLTAGDYEQYF
TGTGCCAGCAGCTTAACCGCAGGGGATTACGAGCAGTACTTC
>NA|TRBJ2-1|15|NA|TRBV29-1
CSVEDGEDSYNEQFF
TGCAGCGTTGAAGATGGGGAGGATTCGTACAATGAGCAGTTCTTC
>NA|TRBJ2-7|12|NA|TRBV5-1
CASSPAGRNRYF
TGCGCCAGCAGCCCCGCGGGTAGGAATAGGTACTTC
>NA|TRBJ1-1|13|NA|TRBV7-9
CASSLKGGTEAFF
TGTGCCAGCAGCTTAAAAGGGGGGACTGAAGCTTTCTTT
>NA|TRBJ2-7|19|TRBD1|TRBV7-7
CASSLPGWGRGTGDYEQYF
TGTGCCAGCAGCCTACCTGGATGGGGCCGAGGGACAGGGGATTACGAGCAGTACTTC
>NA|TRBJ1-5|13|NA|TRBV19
CASRLYLNQPQHF
TGTGCCAGCAGGTTATACCTCAATCAGCCCCAGCATTTT
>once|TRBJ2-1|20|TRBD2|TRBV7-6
CASSSRLAGLIPIHYNEQFF
TGTGCCAGCAGCTCAAGACTAGCGGGGCTTATCCCGATCCACTACAATGAGCAGTTCTTC
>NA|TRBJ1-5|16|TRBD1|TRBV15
CATKGTGDRVDQPQHF
TGTGCCACCAAAGGGACGGGGGACAGGGTTGATCAGCCCCAGCATTTT
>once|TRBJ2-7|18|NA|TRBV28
CASSLLSDYKTAGYEQYF
TGTGCCAGCAGTTTATTATCGGACTATAAAACGGCGGGCTACGAGCAGTACTTC
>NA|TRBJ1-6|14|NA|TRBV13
CASSLRSGNSPLHF
TGTGCCAGCAGCTTAAGGTCAGGGAATTCACCCCTCCACTTT
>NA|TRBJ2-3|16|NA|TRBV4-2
CASSQDGGQGPDTQYF
TGTGCCAGCAGCCAAGATGGAGGGCAGGGTCCAGATACGCAGTATTTT
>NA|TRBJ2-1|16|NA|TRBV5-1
CASSSGHLLTLQEQFF
TGCGCCAGCAGCAGTGGCCACCTCCTTACCCTACAGGAGCAGTTCTTC
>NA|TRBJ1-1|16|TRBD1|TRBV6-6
CASRDTGGGMNTEAFF
TGTGCCAGCAGAGATACAGGGGGCGGGATGAACACTGAAGCTTTCTTT
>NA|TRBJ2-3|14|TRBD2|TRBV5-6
CASSEAGATDTQYF
TGTGCCAGCAGCGAAGCGGGGGCCACAGATACGCAGTATTTT
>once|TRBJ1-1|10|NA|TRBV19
CASQDTEAFF
TGTGCCAGTCAGGACACTGAAGCTTTCTTT
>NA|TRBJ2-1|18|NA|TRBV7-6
CASSLGAADLSSYNEQFF
TGTGCCAGCAGCCTTGGGGCGGCGGACCTCAGCTCCTACAATGAGCAGTTCTTC
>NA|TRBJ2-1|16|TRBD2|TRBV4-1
CASSYWRGSSYNEQFF
TGCGCCAGCAGCTACTGGCGGGGGAGCTCCTACAATGAGCAGTTCTTC
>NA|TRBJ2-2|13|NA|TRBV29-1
CSVSTTNTGELFF
TGCAGCGTTTCGACGACGAACACCGGGGAGCTGTTTTTT
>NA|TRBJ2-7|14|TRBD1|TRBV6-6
CASSPRDRVYEQYF
TGTGCCAGCAGTCCCCGGGACAGGGTATACGAGCAGTACTTC
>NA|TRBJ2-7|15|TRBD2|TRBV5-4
CASSLKTGGPHEQYF
TGTGCCAGCAGCTTGAAAACGGGAGGGCCCCACGAGCAGTACTTC
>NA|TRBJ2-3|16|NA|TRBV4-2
CASSPEVQGRTDTQYF
TGTGCCAGCAGCCCGGAGGTACAGGGCCGCACAGATACGCAGTATTTT
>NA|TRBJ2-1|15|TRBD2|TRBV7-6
CASSQLAGGTNEQFF
TGTGCCAGCAGCCAACTAGCGGGAGGGACGAATGAGCAGTTCTTC
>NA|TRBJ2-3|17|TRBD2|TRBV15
CATSRDRLAGFTDTQYF
TGTGCCACCAGCAGAGATCGACTAGCGGGATTCACAGATACGCAGTATTTT
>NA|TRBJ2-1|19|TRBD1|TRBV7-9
CASSLRGRPSPSSYNEQFF
TGTGCCAGCAGCTTAAGGGGGCGGCCCAGTCCTAGCTCCTACAATGAGCAGTTCTTC
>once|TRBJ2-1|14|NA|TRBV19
CASSMGAAYNEQFF
TGTGCCAGTAGTATGGGGGCGGCCTACAATGAGCAGTTCTTC
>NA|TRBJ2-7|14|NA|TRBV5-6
CASSYTSPGHEQYF
TGTGCCAGCAGCTACACCTCACCCGGCCACGAGCAGTACTTC
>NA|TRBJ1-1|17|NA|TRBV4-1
CASSQGSGIQMNTEAFF
TGCGCCAGCAGCCAAGGTTCCGGGATTCAGATGAACACTGAAGCTTTCTTT
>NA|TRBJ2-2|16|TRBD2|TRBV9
CASSAPGGTYTGELFF
TGTGCCAGCAGCGCCCCGGGGGGGACGTACACCGGGGAGCTGTTTTTT
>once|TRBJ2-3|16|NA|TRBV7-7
CASSPRGSSSTDTQYF
TGTGCCAGCAGCCCCCGGGGTAGCTCAAGCACAGATACGCAGTATTTT
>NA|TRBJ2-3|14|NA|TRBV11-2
CASSLYVSTDTQYF
TGTGCCAGCAGCTTATACGTGTCCACAGATACGCAGTATTTT
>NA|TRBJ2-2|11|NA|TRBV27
CASGNTGELFF
TGTGCCAGCGGGAACACCGGGGAGCTGTTTTTT
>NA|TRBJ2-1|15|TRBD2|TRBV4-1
CASSQGLAGGGEQFF
TGCGCCAGCAGCCAAGGACTAGCGGGGGGAGGTGAGCAGTTCTTC